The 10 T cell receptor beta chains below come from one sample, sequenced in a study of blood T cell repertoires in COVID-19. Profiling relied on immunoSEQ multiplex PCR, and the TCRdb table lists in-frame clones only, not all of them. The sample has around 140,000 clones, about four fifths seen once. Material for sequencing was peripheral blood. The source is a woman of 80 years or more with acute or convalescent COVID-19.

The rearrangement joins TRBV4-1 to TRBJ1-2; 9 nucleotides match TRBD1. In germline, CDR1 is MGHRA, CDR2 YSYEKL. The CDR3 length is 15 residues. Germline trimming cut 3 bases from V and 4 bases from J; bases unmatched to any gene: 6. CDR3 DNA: TGCGCCAGCAGCCAGAGGACAGGGGCGGGCTATGGCTACACCTTC. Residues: CASSQRTGAGYGYTF.

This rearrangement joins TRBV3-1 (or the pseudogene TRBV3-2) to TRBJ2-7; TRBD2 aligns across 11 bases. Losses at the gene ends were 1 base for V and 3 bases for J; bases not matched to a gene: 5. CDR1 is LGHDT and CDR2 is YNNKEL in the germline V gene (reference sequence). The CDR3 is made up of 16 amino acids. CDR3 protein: CASSQGWGLADYEQYF. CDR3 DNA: TGTGCCAGCAGCCAAGGTTGGGGACTAGCGGACTACGAGCAGTACTTC.

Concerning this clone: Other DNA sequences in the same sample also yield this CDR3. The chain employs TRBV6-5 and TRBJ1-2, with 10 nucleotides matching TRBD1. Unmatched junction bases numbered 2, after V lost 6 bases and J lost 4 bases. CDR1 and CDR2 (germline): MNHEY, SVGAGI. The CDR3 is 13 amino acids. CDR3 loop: CASRGQGGYGYTF. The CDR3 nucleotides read TGTGCCAGCAGAGGACAGGGGGGCTATGGCTACACCTTC.

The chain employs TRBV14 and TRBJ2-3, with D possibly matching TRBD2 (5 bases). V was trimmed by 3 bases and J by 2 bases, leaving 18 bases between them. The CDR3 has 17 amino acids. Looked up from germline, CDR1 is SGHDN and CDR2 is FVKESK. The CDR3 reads CASSHAPLAVYTDTQYF. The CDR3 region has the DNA TGTGCCAGCAGCCACGCCCCTCTAGCTGTTTACACAGATACGCAGTATTTT.

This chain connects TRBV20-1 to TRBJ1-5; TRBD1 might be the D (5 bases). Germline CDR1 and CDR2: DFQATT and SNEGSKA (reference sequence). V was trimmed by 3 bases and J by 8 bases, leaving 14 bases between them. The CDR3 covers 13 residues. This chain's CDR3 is CSASPGGDKPQHF. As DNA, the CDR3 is TGCAGTGCTAGTCCGGGGGGGGATAAGCCCCAGCATTTT.

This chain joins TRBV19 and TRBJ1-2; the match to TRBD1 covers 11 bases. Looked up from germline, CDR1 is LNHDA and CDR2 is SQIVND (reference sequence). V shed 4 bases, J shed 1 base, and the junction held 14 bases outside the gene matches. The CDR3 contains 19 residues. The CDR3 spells CASSNPNPGQGGINYGYTF. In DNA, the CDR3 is TGTGCCAGTAGTAACCCGAATCCGGGACAGGGGGGAATTAACTATGGCTACACCTTC.

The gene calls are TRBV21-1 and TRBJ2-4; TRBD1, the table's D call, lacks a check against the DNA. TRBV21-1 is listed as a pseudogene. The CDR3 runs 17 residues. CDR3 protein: CASSKVEQGAGKNIQYF. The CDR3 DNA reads TGTGCCAGCAGCAAAGTCGAACAGGGGGCAGGCAAAAACATTCAGTACTTC.

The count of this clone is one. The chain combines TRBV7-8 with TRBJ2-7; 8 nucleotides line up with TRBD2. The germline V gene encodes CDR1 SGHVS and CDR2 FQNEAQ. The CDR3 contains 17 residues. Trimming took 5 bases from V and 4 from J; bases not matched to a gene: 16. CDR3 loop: CASSPLGQRELGYEQYF. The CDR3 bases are TGTGCCAGCAGCCCCCTAGGTCAGCGGGAGTTAGGATACGAGCAGTACTTC.

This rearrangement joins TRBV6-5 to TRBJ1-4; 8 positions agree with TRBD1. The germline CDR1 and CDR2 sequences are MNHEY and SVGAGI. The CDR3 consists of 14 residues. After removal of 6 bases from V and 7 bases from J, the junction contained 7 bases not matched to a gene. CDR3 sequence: CASSGNDRGEKLFF. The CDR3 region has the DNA TGTGCCAGCAGCGGGAACGACAGGGGTGAAAAACTGTTTTTT.

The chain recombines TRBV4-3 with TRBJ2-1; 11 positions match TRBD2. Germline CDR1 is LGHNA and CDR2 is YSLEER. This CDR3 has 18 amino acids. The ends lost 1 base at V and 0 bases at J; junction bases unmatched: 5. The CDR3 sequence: CASSQVPGLAGSYNEQFF. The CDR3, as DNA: TGCGCCAGCAGCCAAGTCCCCGGACTAGCGGGCTCCTACAATGAGCAGTTCTTC.